This T cell receptor (beta chain) was sequenced during a study of T cells in Graves' hyperthyroidism and ophthalmopathy. About this clonotype itself: The target antigen is unknown. At one of its ends the junction is not consistent with the germline gene, which may arise from a read error.

From under 12 ml of fresh peripheral blood, PBMCs were isolated. The CDR3 runs 12 residues. In germline, CDR1 is LGHDT, CDR2 YNNKEL (reference sequence). Using RNA transcripts as the source, TCR beta CDR3 regions were amplified. A set of HTBI primers served as the primers for a first-round RT-PCR of the TCR CDR3. TCRdb re-derived calls from the multiplex PCR reads in MiXCR, one entry per CDR3 protein. Altogether under 350,000 distinct CDR3 sequences are present, roughly 21% being singletons, with the ten largest covering around half. Study-level findings and limits: Researchers found most expanded thyroid clonotypes above 0.001 in blood as well.

The V and J genes are TRBV3-1 and TRBJ2-2, with D tentatively TRBD2 (6 bases). The material sequenced was blood. The clonotype originates from a woman aged 45-59 years with Graves' hyperthyroidism. This CDR3 reads CASKRATGGLFF. The CDR3 DNA sequence: TGTGCCAGCAAGAGGGCGACCGGGGGGCTGTTTTTT.